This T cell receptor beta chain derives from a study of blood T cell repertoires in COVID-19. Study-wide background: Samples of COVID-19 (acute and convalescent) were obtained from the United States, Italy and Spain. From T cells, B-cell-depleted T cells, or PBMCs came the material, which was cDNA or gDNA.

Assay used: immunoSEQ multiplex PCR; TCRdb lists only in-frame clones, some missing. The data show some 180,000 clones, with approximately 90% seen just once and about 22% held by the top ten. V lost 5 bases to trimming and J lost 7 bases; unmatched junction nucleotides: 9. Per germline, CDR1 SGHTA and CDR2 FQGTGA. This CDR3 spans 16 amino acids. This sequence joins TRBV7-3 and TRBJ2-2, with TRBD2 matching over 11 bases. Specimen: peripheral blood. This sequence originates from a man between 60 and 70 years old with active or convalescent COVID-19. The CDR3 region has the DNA TGTGCCAGCAGCGCGACTAGCGGGATATCTTTCGGGGAGCTGTTTTTT. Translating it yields CASSATSGISFGELFF.